The rows below give T cell receptor beta chains drawn from one sample of a study of T cell repertoires in cytomegalovirus infection. TCRdb re-derived calls from the reads in MiXCR, one entry per CDR3 protein. The table shows fewer than 550,000 distinct CDR3 sequences, with around 11% occurring only once. The sample consisted of PBMCs. These TCRs come from a human donor in good health (CMV status not recorded). Some clones in this sample may be carry-over from other donors' samples. Each CDR3 is given with its conserved first and last residue. D genes are given only for firm matches. Clone size is given for some rows only: seen once, a few or many times, or a class if the clone is expanded.

clone size	V gene	D gene	J gene	CDR3 DNA	CDR3 protein
-	TRBV5-6	-	TRBJ2-7	TGTGCCAGCAGTTTTCCAGGGTGGGCCTACGAGCAGTACTTC	CASSFPGWAYEQYF
many	TRBV4-2	-	TRBJ2-7	TGTGCCAGCAGCCAAGATCCAACCGGGGACTACGAGCAGTACTTC	CASSQDPTGDYEQYF
many	TRBV28	TRBD1	TRBJ2-5	TGTGCCAGCAAAACACAGGGGATGATAGCCCAGTACTTC	CASKTQGMIAQYF
many	TRBV7-8	-	TRBJ2-5	TGTGCCAGCAGCTTAGGCCTCCGAGGCCGGGGGACCCAGTACTTC	CASSLGLRGRGTQYF
many	TRBV20-1	-	TRBJ2-7	TGCAGTGCTAGACTCCCGAGGCAGGGGAAATTCCACGAGCAGTACTTC	CSARLPRQGKFHEQYF
few	TRBV29-1	-	TRBJ2-5	TGCAGCGCAGGGGGGGACGGGACCCAGTACTTC	CSAGGDGTQYF
few	TRBV12-3/TRBV12-4	-	TRBJ1-1	TGTGCCAGCAGCGACAGGTCTGGGGCTTTCTTT	CASSDRSGAFF
-	TRBV11-2	TRBD2	TRBJ2-5	TGTGCCAGCAGCTTAGAGGCGGGAGGGACCCAGTACTTC	CASSLEAGGTQYF
many	TRBV25-1	TRBD1	TRBJ2-7	TGTGCCAGCAGTGCGACAGGGCTCTCCTACGAGCAGTACTTC	CASSATGLSYEQYF
many	TRBV19	TRBD1	TRBJ2-5	TGTGCCAGTCAGGGGGAAGAGACCCAGTACTTC	CASQGEETQYF
many	TRBV11-3	-	TRBJ2-2	TGTGCCAGCAGCGTCCGCGTGACTAGCGGGGAGCTGTTTTTT	CASSVRVTSGELFF
many	TRBV5-6	-	TRBJ2-1	TGTGCCAGCAGCTTGGAGCTAACAACAAGCGGCAATGAGCAGTTCTTC	CASSLELTTSGNEQFF
many	TRBV7-9	-	TRBJ1-1	TGTGCCAGCAGCTTTCAGATCTACAGGGTCCCTCTGCTGAACACTGAAGCTTTCTTT	CASSFQIYRVPLLNTEAFF
-	TRBV4-2	TRBD2	TRBJ2-5	TGTGCCAGCAGCCTCCAGGGACTAGCGGGAGACGGGTGGGAGACCCAGTACTTC	CASSLQGLAGDGWETQYF
few	TRBV29-1	-	TRBJ2-7	TGCAGCGTGCGCAAGTCCTACGAGCAGTACTTC	CSVRKSYEQYF
-	TRBV12-5	-	TRBJ2-5	TGTGCTAGTGGGGAACAAGAGACCCAGTACTTC	CASGEQETQYF
-	TRBV29-1	-	TRBJ1-2	TGCAGCGTTCCGCTCCCCAACTATGGCTACACCTTC	CSVPLPNYGYTF
many	TRBV28	-	TRBJ1-5	TGTGCCAGCACTCCAGAGGGGTTTCTGGAGCAGCCCCAGCATTTT	CASTPEGFLEQPQHF
many	TRBV20-1	TRBD2	TRBJ2-3	TGCAGTGCTAGAACTAGCGGGAGTTCGGTAACGCAGTATTTT	CSARTSGSSVTQYF
many	TRBV7-2	-	TRBJ1-1	TGTGCCAGCAGCTTAGACAGAGAAGCTTTCTTT	CASSLDREAFF
-	TRBV19	TRBD2	TRBJ2-7	TGTGCCAGTAGGAAATCGGGACTAGCGGGAGGGATCGCCTACGAGCAGTACTTC	CASRKSGLAGGIAYEQYF
many	TRBV7-2	TRBD2	TRBJ2-7	TGTGCCAGCAGCTCGGGAGGGCCGGGGTACGAGCAGTACTTC	CASSSGGPGYEQYF
many	TRBV28	TRBD1	TRBJ2-7	TGTGCCAGCTCTGACAGGGCCCACGAGCAGTACTTC	CASSDRAHEQYF
many	TRBV2	TRBD2	TRBJ2-1	TGTGCCAGCAGCTTGTCTAGCGGAGCTTTCTACAATGAGCAGTTCTTC	CASSLSSGAFYNEQFF
many	TRBV5-4	-	TRBJ1-4	TGTGCCAGCAGCCGCGGGAGGAATGAAAAACTGTTTTTT	CASSRGRNEKLFF